This T cell receptor beta chain stems from a study of blood T cell repertoires in COVID-19. Authors' data handling: Reference gene primer amplification in the assay estimated nucleated cell counts. Data came from immunoSEQ multiplex PCR; TCRdb stores just in-frame clones and leaves some out. That table is the source of V, J and clone size, and D and trimming were worked out from the DNA. The data show about 260,000 clones, less than 90% seen once. CDR1 MNHEY and CDR2 SVGEGT come from the germline V gene. The CDR3 sequence is 16 residues long. The V and J ends lost 0 bases and 0 bases respectively, with 9 bases between them. In terms of age and location, participants ranged from roughly 18 to 90 years and lived in about 25 US areas. Two negative PCRs, clearance, or symptom resolution characterized the recovered Cohort 3 donors.

The TCR originated in a woman aged 50 to 60 who had recovered from COVID-19. The sequencing input was PBMCs or T cells enriched from blood (not recorded which). The chain is built from TRBV6-2 or TRBV6-3 and TRBJ1-5; D might be TRBD1 (5 bases). CDR3 bases: TGTGCCAGCAGTTACTCAAAAGGGGCTAGCAATCAGCCCCAGCATTTT. Protein sequence: CASSYSKGASNQPQHF.